The 11 T cell receptor beta chains below all came from one sample that was sequenced in a study of cytomegalovirus exposure and HLA in healthy donors. 13 Jbeta primers and 60 Vbeta primers were used for the PCR. The table came from immunoSEQ multiplex PCR; TCRdb's copy has only in-frame clones and leaves some out. The sample carries 250,000 to 350,000 clones, about 80% recorded once. The sample consisted of PBMCs. The receptors were sampled from a girl aged 2-9 years in good health and CMV-seronegative.

V gene TRBV5-1 combines with J gene TRBJ2-3; D may be TRBD2 (5 bases). Deletions cut 1 base from V and 2 bases from J, with 8 bases between. This CDR3 contains 14 residues. The V gene's germline CDR1 is SGHRS and CDR2 YFSETQ. The CDR3 DNA follows: TGCGCCAGCAGCTTGCCTAGCAACACAGATACGCAGTATTTT. Amino acid sequence: CASSLPSNTDTQYF.

The table lists this clone with a count of one. This chain links TRBV25-1 with TRBJ2-1; 11 nucleotides line up with TRBD2. Germline V gives CDR1 MGHDK, CDR2 SYGVNS. With 11 bases clipped from V and 2 bases from J, the junction kept 8 bases outside the gene matches. The CDR3 runs 15 residues. The CDR3 spells CAGLAGGVTYNEQFF. The CDR3 DNA reads as TGTGCCGGGCTAGCGGGAGGCGTGACCTACAATGAGCAGTTCTTC.

The chain is built from TRBV2 and TRBJ2-7; 7 bases map to TRBD1. CDR1 SNHLY and CDR2 FYNNEI come from the germline V gene. CDR3 length: 16 amino acids. V shed 0 bases and J 1 base; nucleotides not matched to a gene: 6. The CDR3 region has the DNA TGTGCCAGCAGTGAAGCGGCCGGGACAGCGTCCTACGAGCAGTACTTC. It encodes CASSEAAGTASYEQYF.

V and J are TRBV28 and TRBJ1-2; D is perhaps TRBD1 (5 bases). CDR1 and CDR2 (germline): MDHEN, SYDVKM. CDR3 length: 14 amino acids. The germline V and J ends were trimmed by 4 bases and 4 bases, with 13 bases remaining between them. CDR3 loop: CASSSSGTPYGYTF. Here the CDR3 DNA reads TGTGCCAGCAGTTCCTCCGGGACTCCCTATGGCTACACCTTC.

The chain has TRBV9 and TRBJ2-2, with D unclear. With 5 bases removed from V and 2 bases from J, the gap between germline ends came to 10 bases. Germline CDR1 reads SGDLS; CDR2 reads YYNGEE. The CDR3 has 14 residues. The CDR3 bases are TGTGCCAGCAGGCCGGGTTCCAACACCGGGGAGCTGTTTTTT. It encodes CASRPGSNTGELFF.

The chain joins TRBV7-6 to TRBJ2-5, with D possibly matching TRBD1 (5 bases). With the DNA end fitting TRBJ2-7 better, the J assignment may be wrong. Per the germline V gene, CDR1 is SGHVS and CDR2 is FNYEAQ. There are 16 residues in the CDR3. DNA for the CDR3: TGTGCCAGCAGCTTAGGGGCTATAGGGGAAAACTACGAGCAGTACTTC. Its protein is CASSLGAIGENYEQYF.

This chain links TRBV6-5 with TRBJ1-2, with D perhaps TRBD1 (6 bases). From germline, CDR1 is MNHEY and CDR2 SVGAGI. Trimming shortened V by 5 bases and J by 0 bases, and 7 bases separated the two germline ends. The CDR3 sequence is 13 residues long. CDR3 sequence (DNA): TGTGCCAGCAGTCGGACAGCTAACTATGGCTACACCTTC. Translating gives CASSRTANYGYTF.

The rearrangement joins TRBV7-7 to TRBJ2-3, with D uncertain. The CDR3 is 13 residues long. Germline loops: CDR1 SSHAT, CDR2 FNYEAQ (reference sequence). The ends were cut back, 3 bases at V and 6 bases at J, with 10 bases in the middle. The DNA for the CDR3 is TGTGCCAGCAGCTTCCTAGTCGGGGATACGCAGTATTTT. It yields the protein CASSFLVGDTQYF.

The rearrangement joins TRBV6-4 to TRBJ2-3; 8 bases agree with TRBD2. V was pared by 2 bases and J by 1 base, with 2 bases of the junction left unmatched. CDR1 is MRHNA and CDR2 is SNTAGT in the germline V gene. This CDR3 has 15 residues. CDR3 sequence reads: CASSDEAGGTDTQYF. For the CDR3, the DNA is TGTGCCAGCAGTGACGAAGCGGGGGGCACAGATACGCAGTATTTT.

The J gene is TRBJ1-2, the V gene TRBV6-1; 7 nucleotides agree with TRBD1. V lost 9 bases, J lost 5 bases, and 9 bases stayed unmatched. From germline, CDR1 is MNHNS and CDR2 SASEGT. The length of the CDR3 is 13 residues. CDR3 DNA: TGTGCCAGTGTGCCCGGGACAGCTTATGGCTACACCTTC. Amino acids: CASVPGTAYGYTF.

This clone was counted only a few times. This chain joins TRBV5-1 and TRBJ1-3; no firm D call. The CDR3 has 14 residues. Trimming took 3 bases from V and 3 from J, leaving 10 bases between them. Germline V gives CDR1 SGHRS, CDR2 YFSETQ. The CDR3 spells CASSSDVIGNTIYF. For the CDR3, the DNA is TGCGCCAGCAGCTCAGATGTTATTGGAAACACCATATATTTT.